These 25 T cell receptor beta chains were sequenced from one sample in a study of T cell responses to AZD1222 COVID-19 vaccine. TCRdb's copy holds only in-frame clones and misses some; the assay was immunoSEQ multiplex PCR. The data show roughly 150,000 clones, more than 85% seen once. The sequencing used peripheral blood, collected on day 0 of AZD1222 vaccination. The origin of the receptors is an adult in good health.

The chain has TRBV7-3 and TRBJ2-2; either TRBD1 or TRBD2 may fit D (5 bases each). In germline, CDR1 is SGHTA, CDR2 FQGTGA. Between the trimmed V and J ends, which lost 1 base and 5 bases, there was a span of 20 bases. The CDR3 is 18 residues long. In DNA, the CDR3 is TGTGCCAGCAGCTTAAGTGTAGGAGGCCAGGGTCGTACCGGGGAGCTGTTTTTT. This encodes CASSLSVGGQGRTGELFF.

The rearrangement uses TRBV10-3 and TRBJ2-7, with TRBD1 matching 7 bases. The V gene end was trimmed by 4 bases and the J gene end by 2 bases; junction bases not matched to a gene: 11. The CDR3 contains 16 residues. Germline V gives CDR1 ENHRY, CDR2 SYGVKD. The CDR3 is CAISGRTGKAPYEQYF. The DNA for the CDR3 is TGTGCCATCAGTGGAAGGACAGGTAAAGCTCCCTACGAGCAGTACTTC.

The chain joins TRBV7-8 to TRBJ2-7; TRBD1 matches at 9 bases. The J segment lost 5 bases and the V segment lost 1 base, leaving 6 bases of the junction unmatched. CDR1 and CDR2 (germline): SGHVS, FQNEAQ. This CDR3 contains 15 residues. CDR3 in DNA: TGTGCCAGCAGCTTAGTAGGGACAGGGCCCAACGAGCAGTACTTC. Protein product: CASSLVGTGPNEQYF.

The chain couples TRBV5-6 to TRBJ1-2; D may be TRBD1 (6 bases). This CDR3 has 13 amino acids. Germline CDR1 is SGHDT and CDR2 is YYEEEE. The CDR3 sequence is CATLRAGAYGYTF. In DNA form, the CDR3 reads TGTGCGACCTTAAGGGCAGGGGCTTATGGCTACACCTTC.

The chain carries TRBV4-1 and TRBJ2-5, with D perhaps matching TRBD1 (5 bases). V gave up 4 bases and J gave up 2 bases, with 17 bases separating them. The germline V gene has CDR1 MGHRA and CDR2 YSYEKL. CDR3 length: 16 amino acids. For the CDR3, the DNA is TGCGCCAGCAGCCGAAGTATAGGGGCAGCACAAGAGACCCAGTACTTC. Protein product: CASSRSIGAAQETQYF.

V is TRBV28 and J is TRBJ1-2; 10 nucleotides align to TRBD1. There are 14 residues in the CDR3. Germline V gives CDR1 MDHEN, CDR2 SYDVKM. With V trimmed by 4 bases and J by 6 bases, 5 bases remained unmatched. CDR3 protein: CASSSHGTGDGYTF. As DNA, the CDR3 is TGTGCCAGCAGTTCACACGGGACAGGGGATGGCTACACCTTC.

The chain joins TRBV7-2 to TRBJ2-2; 7 nucleotides match TRBD1. Germline V CDR1 and CDR2: SGHTA, FQGNSA. With 5 bases clipped from V and 2 bases from J, the junction kept 5 bases outside the gene matches. This CDR3 contains 15 residues. CDR3 protein: CASSLRDSNTGELFF. DNA of the CDR3: TGTGCCAGCAGCCTCCGGGACAGCAACACCGGGGAGCTGTTTTTT.

The chain has TRBV10-3 and TRBJ2-2, with D hard to call. The CDR3 totals 13 residues. Trimming took off 6 bases at V and 1 base at J, with 6 bases between the two ends. Germline CDR1 reads ENHRY; CDR2 reads SYGVKD. Here the CDR3 DNA reads TGTGCCATCAGGGGCCTGAACACCGGGGAGCTGTTTTTT. It specifies CAIRGLNTGELFF.

The rearrangement uses TRBV27 and TRBJ2-7, with 8 bases identical to TRBD1. V dropped 2 bases and J dropped 6; count of bases not matched to a gene: 6. CDR3 length equals 14 residues. From germline, CDR1 is MNHEY and CDR2 SMNVEV (reference sequence). The CDR3 sequence: CASSLTQGASEQYF. The CDR3 DNA is TGTGCCAGCAGTTTAACTCAGGGGGCAAGCGAGCAGTACTTC.

The CDR3 protein is CASSYSSSGGTAINYEQYF. CDR3 DNA sequence: TGTGCCAGCAGTTACTCGTCTAGCGGGGGGACCGCTATTAACTACGAGCAGTACTTC. The chain carries TRBV6-2 or TRBV6-3 and TRBJ2-7; 11 positions match TRBD2. The V gene's germline CDR1 is MNHEY and CDR2 SVGEGT. The CDR3 runs to 19 residues. J was trimmed by 3 bases and V by 0 bases; bases with no gene match: 13.

This chain uses TRBV7-9 with TRBJ2-3; 7 bases align to TRBD1. Germline V gene lookup returns CDR1 SEHNR and CDR2 FQNEAQ (reference sequence). The trim removed 5 bases at V and 1 base at J, leaving 6 bases unmatched. The CDR3 runs 15 residues. This chain's CDR3 is CASSQPGGGTDTQYF. The CDR3 nucleotides read TGTGCCAGCAGCCAACCAGGGGGAGGCACAGATACGCAGTATTTT.

This rearrangement joins TRBV24-1 to TRBJ1-5, with D hard to call. Germline V gene lookup returns CDR1 KGHDR and CDR2 SFDVKD. The V and J ends lost 3 bases and 0 bases respectively, with 11 bases between them. CDR3 length equals 16 residues. The CDR3 spells CATSDEGVRSNQPQHF. The CDR3 DNA follows: TGTGCCACCAGTGATGAGGGAGTTCGTAGCAATCAGCCCCAGCATTTT.

The J gene is TRBJ1-6, the V gene TRBV7-6; D gene unclear. With 2 bases removed from V and 5 bases from J, the gap between germline ends came to 10 bases. The CDR3 is 15 amino acids. Germline-derived CDR1 and CDR2 are SGHVS and FNYEAQ. The CDR3 DNA sequence: TGTGCCAGCAGCTTAATGGGAGAGGATAATTCACCCCTCCACTTT. This codes for CASSLMGEDNSPLHF.

The V call is TRBV5-6, the J call TRBJ1-6, with D possibly matching TRBD1 (5 bases). Germline V lookup: CDR1 SGHDT, CDR2 YYEEEE. CDR3 length: 17 residues. Trimming shortened V by 3 bases and J by 4 bases, and 17 bases separated the two germline ends. The CDR3 DNA is TGTGCCAGCAGCTCCGTTCAGGGAGGGAAGTATAATTCACCCCTCCACTTT. Translating gives CASSSVQGGKYNSPLHF.

The chain employs TRBV20-1 and TRBJ1-1; no clear D. V was pared by 3 bases and J by 1 base, with 9 bases between. The CDR3 totals 13 residues. Germline CDR1 is DFQATT and CDR2 is SNEGSKA (reference sequence). The chain's CDR3 is CSASGLSNTEAFF. As DNA, the CDR3 is TGCAGTGCTAGTGGACTGTCGAACACTGAAGCTTTCTTT.

This clone was observed a few times. This chain links TRBV5-5 with TRBJ2-7; 13 bases map to TRBD2. The V gene end was trimmed by 6 bases and the J gene end by 7 bases; junction bases not matched to a gene: 10. The CDR3 consists of 15 residues. Germline V lookup: CDR1 SGHKS, CDR2 YYEKEE (reference sequence). The CDR3 bases are TGTGCCAGCACCCAGGTGGGACTAGCGGGGACTGAGCAGTACTTC. Amino acid sequence: CASTQVGLAGTEQYF.

The chain links TRBV3-1 (or the pseudogene TRBV3-2) to TRBJ2-7; D perhaps matches TRBD2 (5 bases). The CDR3 spans 13 residues. Trimming cost V 0 bases and J 6 bases, with 9 bases left between them. In germline, CDR1 is LGHDT, CDR2 YNNKEL (reference sequence). CDR3 nucleotide sequence: TGTGCCAGCAGCCAAGAGGGAGTCTTCGAGCAGTACTTC. As protein: CASSQEGVFEQYF.

This CDR3 reads CASSGGLAYEQFF. CDR3 DNA sequence: TGTGCCAGCAGCGGGGGACTAGCGTATGAGCAGTTCTTC. The chain couples TRBV7-2 to TRBJ2-1; 10 bases fit TRBD2. Germline assignment: CDR1 SGHTA and CDR2 FQGNSA. V shed 5 bases and J 8 bases; nucleotides not matched to a gene: 3. The CDR3 loop spans 13 amino acids. The variable domain in full, completed from reference TRBV7-2 and TRBJ2-1, reads GAGVSQSPSNKVTEKGKDVELRCDPISGHTALYWYRQSLGQGLEFLIYFQGNSAPDKSGLPSDRFSAERTGGSVSTLTIQRTQQEDSAVYLCASSGGLAYEQFFGPGTRLTVL.

The chain links TRBV5-1 to TRBJ2-7; D may be TRBD2 (6 bases). The CDR3 contains 15 residues. With 0 bases removed from V and 1 base from J, the gap between germline ends came to 11 bases. Germline CDR1 reads SGHRS; CDR2 reads YFSETQ. CDR3 coding DNA: TGCGCCAGCAGCTTGGAGTCTAGCGATTCCTACGAGCAGTACTTC. This encodes CASSLESSDSYEQYF.

The chain has TRBV29-1 and TRBJ2-2; D unresolved. This CDR3 has 14 amino acids. Germline values: CDR1 SQVTM, CDR2 ANQGSEA. V was trimmed by 4 bases and J by 0 bases, leaving 9 bases between them. This chain's CDR3 is CSVVFHANTGELFF. The DNA of the CDR3 is TGCAGCGTTGTGTTCCATGCGAACACCGGGGAGCTGTTTTTT.

This chain joins TRBV12-5 and TRBJ2-7, with D possibly TRBD1 on 6 matching bases. This CDR3 contains 15 residues. Trimming left V 3 bases short and J 2 bases short, with 14 bases between. Germline V gene sequence: CDR1 LGHNT, CDR2 FRNRAP. CDR3 loop: CASGLSGALPYEQYF. The CDR3 DNA sequence: TGTGCTAGTGGTTTATCAGGGGCCCTTCCCTACGAGCAGTACTTC.

The chain carries TRBV12-3 or TRBV12-4 and TRBJ2-2; no clear D. V was shortened by 1 base and J by 4 bases, with 1 base between the two germline ends. CDR3 length: 12 amino acids. CDR3 bases: TGTGCCAGCAGTTTAGTCACCGGGGAGCTGTTTTTT. The encoded protein is CASSLVTGELFF.

V gene TRBV10-1 combines with J gene TRBJ2-7; D possibly uses TRBD1 or TRBD2 (5 bases each). CDR3 length: 16 amino acids. Germline V gene sequence: CDR1 WNHNN, CDR2 SYGVQD (reference sequence). Between the trimmed V and J ends, which lost 0 bases and 2 bases, there was a span of 14 bases. The CDR3 loop is CASSESQGPLPYEQYF. The CDR3 DNA reads TGCGCCAGCAGTGAGTCGCAGGGACCTTTACCCTACGAGCAGTACTTC.

The rearrangement joins TRBV10-3 to TRBJ2-1; 11 bases match TRBD2. The CDR3 covers 16 residues. Germline CDR1 is ENHRY and CDR2 is SYGVKD. The V and J ends lost 0 bases and 2 bases, in that order; junction bases with no gene match: 0. The CDR3 DNA reads as TGTGCCATCAGTGAGTCACTAGCGGGAGCCTACAATGAGCAGTTCTTC. Translated, it gives CAISESLAGAYNEQFF.

By proportion, this clone is medium-sized. The gene calls are TRBV6-2 or TRBV6-3 and TRBJ1-5; unclear D gene. V was pared by 0 bases and J by 8 bases, with 11 bases between. This CDR3 region has 14 residues. CDR1 and CDR2 from the germline V gene are MNHEY and SVGEGT. CDR3 amino acids: CASSYSTGPKPQHF. The DNA for the CDR3 is TGTGCCAGCAGTTACTCTACGGGCCCCAAGCCCCAGCATTTT.